The 28 T cell receptor beta chains presented below share a single source sample, sequenced in a study of blood T cell repertoires in COVID-19. Sequenced by immunoSEQ multiplex PCR; TCRdb stores in-frame clones only, minus some. The sample has approximately 450,000 clones; 85% to 90% are singletons. Input material: PBMCs or T cells enriched from blood (not recorded which). The receptors were sampled from a man between 25 and 39 years old who had recovered from COVID-19.

The chain carries TRBV18 and TRBJ2-7, with 9 bases that match TRBD2. From germline, CDR1 is KGHSH and CDR2 LQKENI. This CDR3 comprises 15 residues. The V gene end was trimmed by 4 bases and the J gene end by 5 bases; junction bases not matched to a gene: 9. The CDR3 nucleotides are TGTGCCAGCTCACGGGGACTAGCTCTGGGCGACGAGCAGTACTTC. As protein: CASSRGLALGDEQYF.

The CDR3 protein is CASTPGSSYNSPLHF. CDR3 DNA sequence: TGTGCCAGCACCCCGGGGTCCTCCTATAATTCACCCCTCCACTTT. The gene calls are TRBV7-9 and TRBJ1-6; D gene uncertain. Germline V lookup: CDR1 SEHNR, CDR2 FQNEAQ (reference sequence). Trimming removed 7 bases at V and 0 bases at J, with 10 bases between. The CDR3 totals 15 residues.

The genes are TRBV29-1 and TRBJ2-3, with 10 bases identical to TRBD2. Germline V gene lookup returns CDR1 SQVTM and CDR2 ANQGSEA. The CDR3 runs 14 residues. V lost 7 bases and J lost 1; bases outside the gene matches: 5. CDR3 sequence (DNA): TGCAGCGAGACCGGGACTAGCGGCACAGATACGCAGTATTTT. It specifies CSETGTSGTDTQYF.

V and J are TRBV29-1 and TRBJ2-1; a weak D match, TRBD2 (6 bases). This CDR3 has 14 amino acids. In germline, CDR1 is SQVTM, CDR2 ANQGSEA. Trimming cost V 4 bases and J 5 bases, with 15 bases left between them. The CDR3 protein is CSVGGVRRDNEQFF. The CDR3 bases are TGCAGCGTTGGCGGGGTCCGGCGCGACAATGAGCAGTTCTTC.

This chain connects TRBV18 to TRBJ2-1; 13 bases match TRBD2. J was trimmed by 9 bases and V by 3 bases; bases with no gene match: 5. This CDR3 is 15 amino acids long. In germline, CDR1 is KGHSH, CDR2 LQKENI. Here the CDR3 reads CASSPPGLAGAEQFF. As DNA, the CDR3 is TGTGCCAGCTCACCCCCTGGACTAGCGGGGGCTGAGCAGTTCTTC.

The chain has TRBV18 and TRBJ1-1; maybe TRBD1 (6 bases). The germline V and J ends were trimmed by 2 bases and 5 bases, with 12 bases remaining between them. Germline values: CDR1 KGHSH, CDR2 LQKENI. This CDR3 spans 14 amino acids. CDR3 in DNA: TGTGCCAGCTCACCAGACAGGCTGGAGACTGAAGCTTTCTTT. This codes for CASSPDRLETEAFF. The whole variable domain, remainder taken from reference TRBV18 and TRBJ1-1, is NAGVMQNPRHLVRRRGQEARLRCSPMKGHSHVYWYRQLPEEGLKFMVYLQKENIIDESGMPKERFSAEFPKEGPSILRIQQVVRGDSAAYFCASSPDRLETEAFFGQGTRLTVV.

The chain employs TRBV28 and TRBJ1-1, with D possibly being TRBD1 (6 bases). Looked up from germline, CDR1 is MDHEN and CDR2 is SYDVKM. The ends were cut back, 6 bases at V and 0 bases at J, with 14 bases in the middle. The length of the CDR3 is 15 residues. The DNA for the CDR3 is TGTGCCAGCAGCGGGACACCACCTGTGAACACTGAAGCTTTCTTT. Translating it yields CASSGTPPVNTEAFF.

This clone was observed a single time. The V call is TRBV3-1 (or the pseudogene TRBV3-2), the J call TRBJ2-2, with TRBD2 matching over 8 bases. With 4 bases clipped from V and 5 bases from J, the junction kept 6 bases outside the gene matches. The CDR3 runs to 15 residues. The germline V gene encodes CDR1 LGHDT and CDR2 YNNKEL (reference sequence). CDR3 amino acids: CASSPSGSGTGELFF. The CDR3 DNA is TGTGCCAGCAGCCCCAGCGGGAGCGGGACCGGGGAGCTGTTTTTT.

V and J are TRBV5-1 and TRBJ2-6; possible D gene TRBD1, 6 bases. CDR3 length: 15 residues. CDR1 and CDR2 from the germline V gene are SGHRS and YFSETQ. V was cut by 5 bases and J by 4 bases, with 13 bases left in between. The CDR3, as DNA: TGCGCCAGCAGTTACCAGGGGTCCGGGGCCAACGTCCTGACTTTC. Translated, it gives CASSYQGSGANVLTF.

This clone was seen a single time. The rearrangement uses TRBV28 and TRBJ2-2, with TRBD1 matching 7 bases. The V segment lost 5 bases and the J segment 5 bases; nucleotides outside the gene matches: 5. This CDR3 comprises 14 residues. CDR1 and CDR2 from the germline V gene are MDHEN and SYDVKM. CDR3 sequence (DNA): TGTGCCAGCAGTGTGACAGGGTTAACCGGGGAGCTGTTTTTT. It yields the protein CASSVTGLTGELFF.

This chain uses TRBV19 with TRBJ1-3; D is ambiguous. V lost 4 bases and J 6 bases, leaving 10 bases between the germline ends. The germline gives CDR1 LNHDA, CDR2 SQIVND (reference sequence). The CDR3 is 13 residues long. The CDR3 bases are TGTGCCAGTAGTAGCGGTTGGAAAAACACCATATATTTT. This codes for CASSSGWKNTIYF.

The chain uses TRBV6-1 and TRBJ1-2, with D possibly TRBD1 on 5 matching bases. The CDR3 covers 15 residues. Germline V gene sequence: CDR1 MNHNS, CDR2 SASEGT. The ends were cut back, 3 bases at V and 5 bases at J, with 16 bases in the middle. CDR3 loop: CASSEVRQPIYGYTF. DNA for the CDR3: TGTGCCAGCAGTGAGGTGAGACAGCCGATATATGGCTACACCTTC.

The rearrangement uses TRBV29-1 and TRBJ1-2; no clear D gene. This CDR3 spans 13 amino acids. With 4 bases removed from V and 8 bases from J, the gap between germline ends came to 17 bases. Germline V gene sequence: CDR1 SQVTM, CDR2 ANQGSEA. The chain's CDR3 is CSVGQSGLGGYTF. The CDR3 DNA sequence: TGCAGCGTTGGTCAGTCAGGTTTAGGCGGCTACACCTTC.

V usage is TRBV2 and J usage is TRBJ2-1, with D maybe TRBD1 (5 bases). Per germline, CDR1 SNHLY and CDR2 FYNNEI. Between the trimmed V and J ends, which lost 3 bases and 0 bases, there was a span of 12 bases. The CDR3 length is 16 residues. In DNA form, the CDR3 reads TGTGCCAGCAGTGATGGCAGGGCAAGCTCCTACAATGAGCAGTTCTTC. Protein product: CASSDGRASSYNEQFF.

This chain links TRBV5-1 with TRBJ2-1, with 9 bases identical to TRBD2. The germline V gene has CDR1 SGHRS and CDR2 YFSETQ. The CDR3 runs 14 residues. V gave up 5 bases and J gave up 8 bases; unmatched junction bases: 8. The chain's CDR3 is CASRLAGRWDEQFF. In DNA form, the CDR3 reads TGCGCCAGCAGGCTAGCGGGAAGGTGGGATGAGCAGTTCTTC.

The chain uses TRBV5-4 and TRBJ2-2; weak D call: TRBD1 (5 bases). V lost 1 base, J lost 1 base, and 8 bases lay in between. The CDR3 spans 15 residues. In germline, CDR1 is SGHNT, CDR2 YYREEE (reference sequence). The CDR3 bases are TGTGCCAGCAGCTTGCAGGGTAGGAACACCGGGGAGCTGTTTTTT. Protein: CASSLQGRNTGELFF.

This clone appeared a single time. The rearrangement joins TRBV6-5 to TRBJ2-1; TRBD1 agrees at 9 bases. CDR3 length: 14 residues. Germline V CDR1 and CDR2: MNHEY, SVGAGI. V dropped 2 bases and J dropped 8; count of bases not matched to a gene: 4. CDR3 loop: CASSYGTGTYEQFF. CDR3 nucleotides: TGTGCCAGCAGTTACGGGACAGGGACCTATGAGCAGTTCTTC.

This chain joins TRBV2 and TRBJ1-3, with D possibly being TRBD1 (5 bases). The CDR3 is made up of 14 amino acids. Germline CDR1 SNHLY, CDR2 FYNNEI. V was clipped by 8 bases and J by 0 bases, with 11 bases between them. The CDR3 region is CASSGGASGNTIYF. DNA of the CDR3: TGTGCCAGCTCGGGGGGAGCCTCTGGAAACACCATATATTTT.

V and J are TRBV19 and TRBJ1-6; D not certain. Germline-derived CDR1 and CDR2 are LNHDA and SQIVND (reference sequence). The CDR3 length is 15 residues. The V and J ends lost 6 bases and 9 bases respectively, with 18 bases between them. CDR3 sequence (DNA): TGTGCCAGTAGCCCTTTGGGAGGTCGTGGTTCACCCCTCCACTTT. Translating gives CASSPLGGRGSPLHF.

The chain joins TRBV27 to TRBJ2-7; 8 nucleotides agree with TRBD1. V lost 5 bases to trimming and J lost 6 bases; unmatched junction nucleotides: 18. The germline gives CDR1 MNHEY, CDR2 SMNVEV (reference sequence). This CDR3 contains 17 residues. CDR3: CASSIRSGQGSTSEQYF. CDR3 in DNA: TGTGCCAGCAGTATCCGCTCCGGACAGGGCAGTACCAGCGAGCAGTACTTC.

V gene TRBV12-3 or TRBV12-4 combines with J gene TRBJ2-3; D not certain. The CDR3 sequence is 12 residues long. With 2 bases removed from V and 3 bases from J, the gap between germline ends came to 3 bases. The CDR3 loop reads CASSLSTDTQYF. The CDR3 DNA sequence: TGTGCCAGCAGTTTATCGACAGATACGCAGTATTTT.

The rearrangement links TRBV2 to TRBJ1-4; D not resolved. This CDR3 is 11 amino acids long. CDR1 and CDR2 from the germline V gene are SNHLY and FYNNEI. V was clipped by 7 bases and J by 6 bases, with 6 bases between them. The CDR3 protein is CASIYHEKLFF. The CDR3 DNA is TGTGCCAGCATTTATCATGAAAAACTGTTTTTT.

The chain combines TRBV29-1 with TRBJ2-5; unclear D gene. V dropped 2 bases and J dropped 1 base, with 8 bases sitting between them. This CDR3 contains 13 residues. Germline CDR1 SQVTM, CDR2 ANQGSEA. CDR3 sequence (DNA): TGCAGCGTTGAATCTGGCAGCCAAGAGACCCAGTACTTC. Translating it yields CSVESGSQETQYF. Drawing the rest from reference TRBV29-1 and TRBJ2-5, the complete variable domain is SAVISQKPSRDICQRGTSLTIQCQVDSQVTMMFWYRQQPGQSLTLIATANQGSEATYESGFVIDKFPISRPNLTFSTLTVSNMSPEDSSIYLCSVESGSQETQYFGPGTRLLVL.

V is TRBV4-2 and J is TRBJ2-3; D call uncertain. V was shortened by 1 base and J by 1 base, with 15 bases between the two germline ends. The CDR3 consists of 17 residues. Germline V gene sequence: CDR1 LGHNA, CDR2 YNFKEQ. Written as DNA, the CDR3 is TGTGCCAGCAGCCAAGCAGGTTCCCGTACCGGCACAGATACGCAGTATTTT. It encodes CASSQAGSRTGTDTQYF.

The chain carries TRBV28 and TRBJ2-7; the match to TRBD1 covers 8 bases. CDR1 MDHEN and CDR2 SYDVKM come from the germline V gene. The CDR3 is 17 residues long. After removal of 5 bases from V and 6 bases from J, the junction contained 18 bases not matched to a gene. The CDR3: CASSPMTGATGRPEQYF. CDR3 nucleotides: TGTGCCAGCAGTCCGATGACAGGGGCGACAGGTCGGCCCGAGCAGTACTTC.

This chain joins TRBV29-1 and TRBJ1-1; 8 positions match TRBD1. There are 12 residues in the CDR3. V lost 7 bases, J lost 3 bases, and 4 bases stayed unmatched. Germline assignment: CDR1 SQVTM and CDR2 ANQGSEA. The CDR3 reads CSAGTGYTEAFF. The CDR3 DNA follows: TGCAGCGCCGGGACAGGTTACACTGAAGCTTTCTTT.

This chain connects TRBV5-5 to TRBJ1-4, with 8 bases identical to TRBD1. CDR3 length equals 15 residues. Germline CDR1 and CDR2: SGHKS and YYEKEE (reference sequence). J lost 7 bases, V lost 1 base, and 6 bases had no gene match. As DNA, the CDR3 is TGTGCCAGCAGCTTGTATGCGACAGGGGCTGAAAAACTGTTTTTT. Protein sequence: CASSLYATGAEKLFF.

This chain links TRBV10-2 with TRBJ2-1, with TRBD2 identical over 11 bases. Germline-derived CDR1 and CDR2 are WSHSY and SAAADI. The ends lost 1 base at V and 7 bases at J; junction bases unmatched: 9. The CDR3 spans 17 residues. The CDR3: CASSEWLAGGFRNEQFF. CDR3 DNA: TGCGCCAGCAGTGAGTGGTTAGCGGGAGGGTTCCGTAATGAGCAGTTCTTC.